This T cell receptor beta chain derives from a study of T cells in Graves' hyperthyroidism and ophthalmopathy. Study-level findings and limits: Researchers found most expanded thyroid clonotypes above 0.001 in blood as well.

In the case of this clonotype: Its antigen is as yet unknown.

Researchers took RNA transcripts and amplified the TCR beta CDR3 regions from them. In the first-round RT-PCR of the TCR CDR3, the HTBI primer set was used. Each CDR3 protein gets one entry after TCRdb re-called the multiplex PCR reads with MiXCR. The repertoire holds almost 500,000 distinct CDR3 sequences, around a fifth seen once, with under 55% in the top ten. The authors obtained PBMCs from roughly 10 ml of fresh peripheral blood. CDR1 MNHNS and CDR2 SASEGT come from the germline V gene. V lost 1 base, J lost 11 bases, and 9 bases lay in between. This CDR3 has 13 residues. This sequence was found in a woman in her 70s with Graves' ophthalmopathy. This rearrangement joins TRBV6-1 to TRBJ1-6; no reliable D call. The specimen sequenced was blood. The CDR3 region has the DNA TGTGCCAGCAGTGAAGAGGAAGAGGCACCCCTCCACTTT. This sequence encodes CASSEEEEAPLHF.